These T cell receptor beta chains were read from a single sample in a study of T cell changes during pregnancy in multiple sclerosis. Clones were read by immunoSEQ multiplex PCR, and TCRdb kept only the in-frame ones, dropping some. The sample has approximately 44,000 clones, 80% to 90% seen once; the top ten hold more than 0.55%. Specimen: CD4+ T cells from peripheral blood mononuclear cells, collected in the first trimester of pregnancy. These receptors all come from a female donor with multiple sclerosis, enrolled in a pregnancy study. Each CDR3 is given with its conserved first and last residue. Fields, in order: D gene, clone size, V gene, J gene, CDR3 protein, CDR3 DNA. A D gene is named only where the DNA matches it firmly. Where a row states a size, it is once, few, many or the class of an expanded clone; other rows omit it.

d_gene: TRBD2; abundance: -; v_gene: TRBV11-1; j_gene: TRBJ2-1; CDR3aa: CASSLWGVTSGGSYNEQFF; CDR3nt: TGTGCCAGCAGCTTATGGGGGGTTACTAGCGGGGGCTCCTACAATGAGCAGTTCTTC
d_gene: -; abundance: -; v_gene: TRBV7-6; j_gene: TRBJ1-5; CDR3aa: CASSLHTNQPQHF; CDR3nt: TGTGCCAGCAGCCTCCACACAAATCAGCCCCAGCATTTT
d_gene: -; abundance: -; v_gene: TRBV19; j_gene: TRBJ2-2; CDR3aa: CASSTASQRTGELFF; CDR3nt: TGTGCCAGTAGTACCGCTAGTCAAAGGACCGGGGAGCTGTTTTTT
d_gene: TRBD1; abundance: -; v_gene: TRBV7-2; j_gene: TRBJ2-7; CDR3aa: CASSSLPGQVLGEQYF; CDR3nt: TGTGCCAGCAGCTCATTACCCGGACAGGTTTTAGGCGAGCAGTACTTC
d_gene: TRBD2; abundance: -; v_gene: TRBV27; j_gene: TRBJ2-1; CDR3aa: CASSLSRTSGSRQFF; CDR3nt: TGTGCCAGCAGTTTATCCCGCACTAGCGGGAGTCGACAGTTCTTC
d_gene: -; abundance: -; v_gene: TRBV27; j_gene: TRBJ2-7; CDR3aa: CASSLGRVCEQYF; CDR3nt: TGTGCCAGCAGTTTAGGCAGGGTCTGCGAGCAGTACTTC
d_gene: TRBD2; abundance: -; v_gene: TRBV7-2; j_gene: TRBJ2-5; CDR3aa: CASSLAGTSGRKETQYF; CDR3nt: TGTGCCAGCAGCTTAGCCGGGACTAGCGGGAGGAAAGAGACCCAGTACTTC
d_gene: TRBD1; abundance: -; v_gene: TRBV18; j_gene: TRBJ1-1; CDR3aa: CASSPLGQAEAFF; CDR3nt: TGTGCCAGCTCACCACTGGGACAGGCTGAAGCTTTCTTT
d_gene: -; abundance: -; v_gene: TRBV15; j_gene: TRBJ1-1; CDR3aa: CATSRERGTEAFF; CDR3nt: TGTGCCACCAGCAGAGAAAGAGGCACTGAAGCTTTCTTT
d_gene: -; abundance: few; v_gene: TRBV5-1; j_gene: TRBJ1-1; CDR3aa: CASSWTGTSNTEAFF; CDR3nt: TGCGCCAGCAGCTGGACCGGGACATCGAACACTGAAGCTTTCTTT
d_gene: TRBD2; abundance: -; v_gene: TRBV10-3; j_gene: TRBJ2-1; CDR3aa: CAISDGRNYNEQFF; CDR3nt: TGTGCCATCAGTGACGGGAGGAACTACAATGAGCAGTTCTTC
d_gene: -; abundance: -; v_gene: TRBV5-1; j_gene: TRBJ2-2; CDR3aa: CASRFREPGELFF; CDR3nt: TGCGCCAGCAGATTTCGGGAGCCCGGGGAGCTGTTTTTT
d_gene: -; abundance: -; v_gene: TRBV6-6; j_gene: TRBJ1-1; CDR3aa: CASTLPSRVVTEAFF; CDR3nt: TGTGCCAGCACTCTACCTTCCAGGGTCGTCACTGAAGCTTTCTTT
d_gene: -; abundance: -; v_gene: TRBV28; j_gene: TRBJ1-5; CDR3aa: CASSLGGRWGNQPQHF; CDR3nt: TGTGCCAGCAGTTTGGGAGGGCGATGGGGCAATCAGCCCCAGCATTTT
d_gene: TRBD2; abundance: few; v_gene: TRBV4-3; j_gene: TRBJ2-5; CDR3aa: CASSLGTSKETQYF; CDR3nt: TGCGCCAGCAGCCTTGGGACTAGCAAGGAGACCCAGTACTTC